Here is one T cell receptor (beta chain) with its context. At one boundary the junction diverges from the germline segment, which might be a read error. The data were obtained in a study of blood T cell repertoires in COVID-19. At the level of the study: The origin of the acute and convalescent COVID-19 samples was the United States, Italy and Spain. From T cells, B-cell-depleted T cells, or PBMCs came the material, which was cDNA or gDNA.

Looked up from germline, CDR1 is MGHDK and CDR2 is SYGVNS. CDR3 length equals 12 residues. In the authors' workflow: Quantification of nucleated cells was approximated via reference gene primer amplification. Measured with immunoSEQ multiplex PCR; TCRdb has only the in-frame clones, and not every one. V, J and clone size are those of that table, while D and trimming were read from the DNA. Counted here are 130,000 or so clones, around 76% occurring once; the ten biggest clones make up roughly a tenth. The clonotype comes from a human donor in a cohort sampled during active COVID-19. Sequenced input: peripheral blood. This chain links TRBV25-1 with TRBJ2-1, with 8 bases identical to TRBD1. Written as DNA, the CDR3 is TGTGCCAGCAGATCAGGGGGCCCTGGATCGGTCTTC. Amino acid sequence: CASRSGGPGSVF.